A single sample is the source of the 9 T cell receptor beta chains below, sequenced in a study of blood T cell repertoires in COVID-19. Libraries were prepared by immunoSEQ multiplex PCR; TCRdb keeps only in-frame clonotypes and omits some of them. The top ten hold under 30% of the sample, which has 150,000 to 200,000 clones, approximately 86% seen once. Sequences were obtained from PBMCs or T cells enriched from blood (not recorded which). These TCRs come from a woman aged 40-49 years in a cohort exposed to, infected with or recovered from COVID-19 (not recorded which).

The genes are TRBV5-1 and TRBJ2-1, with 10 bases matching TRBD2. The V and J ends lost 4 bases and 7 bases, in that order; junction bases with no gene match: 11. The germline gives CDR1 SGHRS, CDR2 YFSETQ. The CDR3 loop spans 16 amino acids. CDR3 amino acids: CASSHSGTSVLNEQFF. The CDR3 DNA is TGCGCCAGCAGCCACTCCGGGACTAGCGTATTAAATGAGCAGTTCTTC. The full variable domain, completed using reference TRBV5-1 and TRBJ2-1, is KAGVTQTPRYLIKTRGQQVTLSCSPISGHRSVSWYQQTPGQGLQFLFEYFSETQRNKGNFPGRFSGRQFSNSRSEMNVSTLELGDSALYLCASSHSGTSVLNEQFFGPGTRLTVL.

CDR3 sequence (DNA): TGTGCCAGCAGCTTGTGGGGGGATCGGCAGCCCCAGCATTTT. This sequence encodes CASSLWGDRQPQHF. The rearrangement links TRBV5-5 to TRBJ1-5; D is possibly TRBD1 (5 bases). Germline assignment: CDR1 SGHKS and CDR2 YYEKEE (reference sequence). V lost 1 base and J 7 bases, leaving 12 bases between the germline ends. CDR3 length equals 14 residues.

V is TRBV7-6 and J is TRBJ2-7, with TRBD1 matching over 12 bases. Trimming at V came to 4 bases and at J to 2 bases, leaving 3 bases not matched to a gene. Germline V gene data show CDR1 as SGHVS and CDR2 as FNYEAQ. The CDR3 loop spans 15 amino acids. This chain's CDR3 is CASSSGTGGTYEQYF. CDR3 nucleotide sequence: TGTGCCAGCAGCTCCGGGACAGGGGGCACCTACGAGCAGTACTTC.

The rearrangement joins TRBV5-4 to TRBJ2-5, with TRBD2 matching 12 bases. With 4 bases clipped from V and 7 bases from J, the junction kept 11 bases outside the gene matches. The CDR3 contains 16 residues. In germline, CDR1 is SGHNT, CDR2 YYREEE (reference sequence). CDR3 bases: TGTGCCAGCAGCCAGCTTACTAGCGGGAGGATTGGGACCCAGTACTTC. Amino acid sequence: CASSQLTSGRIGTQYF.

The CDR3 DNA is TGTGCCAGCAGACAAACCGGGAAAGCCTCTGGAAACACCATATATTTT. As protein: CASRQTGKASGNTIYF. J is TRBJ1-3 and V is TRBV28; unclear D gene. The CDR3 runs to 16 residues. Germline assignment: CDR1 MDHEN and CDR2 SYDVKM. Between the trimmed V and J ends, which lost 6 bases and 0 bases, there was a span of 15 bases.

The V and J genes are TRBV4-3 and TRBJ2-1, with a possible D match to TRBD2 (6 bases). Trimming stripped 3 bases from V and 8 bases from J, with 14 bases between. The CDR3 length is 14 residues. The germline CDR1 and CDR2 sequences are LGHNA and YSLEER. DNA of the CDR3: TGCGCCAGCAGCCAGTACTCGACTAGTTATGAGCAGTTCTTC. Protein: CASSQYSTSYEQFF.

V gene TRBV5-4 combines with J gene TRBJ2-7; 12 bases match TRBD1. The CDR3 extends over 16 amino acids. The V and J ends lost 4 bases and 2 bases, in that order; junction bases with no gene match: 7. CDR1 and CDR2 (germline): SGHNT, YYREEE (reference sequence). CDR3 coding DNA: TGTGCCAGCAGCCTCGGGACAGGGGGCAAAACCTACGAGCAGTACTTC. Translation gives CASSLGTGGKTYEQYF.

This clone was detected only once. The rearrangement joins TRBV29-1 to TRBJ1-2, with TRBD1 identical over 8 bases. The V gene end was trimmed by 7 bases and the J gene end by 4 bases; junction bases not matched to a gene: 8. Per the germline V gene, CDR1 is SQVTM and CDR2 is ANQGSEA. The CDR3 sequence is 13 residues long. The CDR3, as DNA: TGCAGCGCTCGGACAGGGCGGGCCTATGGCTACACCTTC. Residues: CSARTGRAYGYTF.

This sequence joins TRBV21-1 and TRBJ2-1; the table gives TRBD2 as D, unverified against the DNA. TRBV21-1 is annotated as a pseudogene. This CDR3 is 15 amino acids long. The CDR3: CASRTGLADYNEQFF. For the CDR3, the DNA is TGTGCCAGCAGGACTGGACTAGCGGATTACAATGAGCAGTTCTTC.